The 27 T cell receptor beta chains below all came from one sample that was sequenced in a study of blood T cell repertoires in COVID-19. Produced via immunoSEQ multiplex PCR; TCRdb's table is partial and in-frame only. Of 170,000 or so clones in the sample, 60% to 80% were seen once. Sequencing was done on a sample of PBMCs or T cells enriched from blood (not recorded which). The origin of the receptors is a woman aged 50 to 60 who had recovered from COVID-19.

This clone appeared a few times. The rearrangement joins TRBV19 to TRBJ1-2; TRBD1 matches at 10 bases. CDR1 and CDR2 (germline): LNHDA, SQIVND (reference sequence). The CDR3 totals 14 residues. V lost 8 bases, J lost 3 bases, and 6 bases stayed unmatched. The CDR3 DNA reads TGTGCCAGTTCCCGGGACAGGGGCTACTATGGCTACACCTTC. It is translated as CASSRDRGYYGYTF.

Only a few counts were recorded for this clone. V and J are TRBV5-5 and TRBJ2-7, with D possibly being TRBD1 (5 bases). This CDR3 region has 16 residues. In germline, CDR1 is SGHKS, CDR2 YYEKEE (reference sequence). The V gene lost 2 bases and the J gene lost 0 bases, with 15 bases spanning the gap. CDR3 DNA: TGTGCCAGCAGCTTCAGTCAACAGGCGACCTCCTACGAGCAGTACTTC. This gives the protein CASSFSQQATSYEQYF.

The V gene is TRBV5-1, the J gene TRBJ2-7; 8 nucleotides line up with TRBD2. Trimming took 4 bases from V and 2 from J; bases not matched to a gene: 8. In germline, CDR1 is SGHRS, CDR2 YFSETQ. The CDR3 has 15 amino acids. Written as DNA, the CDR3 is TGCGCCAGCAGCCCCCGCGGGGGGCCCGCCTACGAGCAGTACTTC. This sequence encodes CASSPRGGPAYEQYF.

This rearrangement joins TRBV4-3 to TRBJ2-1; the D gene is possibly TRBD2 (6 bases). The CDR3 spans 15 residues. V was cut by 0 bases and J by 7 bases, with 13 bases left in between. Germline V CDR1 and CDR2: LGHNA, YSLEER. The CDR3 spells CASSQEVLARNEQFF. In DNA, the CDR3 is TGCGCCAGCAGCCAAGAGGTCCTAGCGCGAAATGAGCAGTTCTTC.

The chain uses TRBV15 and TRBJ2-2; the D is unclear. This CDR3 spans 14 amino acids. The germline V gene has CDR1 LNHNV and CDR2 YYDKDF (reference sequence). V dropped 0 bases and J dropped 0 bases, with 2 bases sitting between them. CDR3 nucleotide sequence: TGTGCCACCAGCAGAGATACGAACACCGGGGAGCTGTTTTTT. Protein product: CATSRDTNTGELFF.

A single count supports this clone. The chain is built from TRBV9 and TRBJ2-5; D call uncertain. V lost 0 bases to trimming and J lost 2 bases, with 5 bases between them. Germline assignment: CDR1 SGDLS and CDR2 YYNGEE. This CDR3 has 13 residues. The CDR3 DNA reads as TGTGCCAGCAGCGTAGCGAGTCAAGAGACCCAGTACTTC. Protein sequence: CASSVASQETQYF. The full variable domain, in which reference TRBV9 and TRBJ2-5 provide the parts outside the CDR3, is DSGVTQTPKHLITATGQRVTLRCSPRSGDLSVYWYQQSLDQGLQFLIQYYNGEERAKGNILERFSAQQFPDLHSELNLSSLELGDSALYFCASSVASQETQYFGPGTRLLVL.

The rearrangement joins TRBV30 to TRBJ2-1; the D gene is possibly TRBD2 (6 bases). V lost 0 bases and J 12 bases, leaving 9 bases between the germline ends. The CDR3 is 11 residues long. Germline V gene sequence: CDR1 GTSNPN, CDR2 SVGIG (reference sequence). The CDR3 region has the DNA TGTGCCTGGAGTGTAGCGGGCATGCAGTTCTTC. It is translated as CAWSVAGMQFF.

The chain combines TRBV5-1 with TRBJ2-5, with D possibly matching TRBD2 (5 bases). Germline-derived CDR1 and CDR2 are SGHRS and YFSETQ. This CDR3 has 14 residues. V was cut by 4 bases and J by 2 bases, with 12 bases left in between. The CDR3 loop is CASSRGLRQETQYF. In DNA form, the CDR3 reads TGCGCCAGCAGCCGAGGGCTTAGACAAGAGACCCAGTACTTC.

The chain employs TRBV7-8 and TRBJ2-7, with TRBD2 identical over 10 bases. After removal of 5 bases from V and 13 bases from J, the junction contained 11 bases not matched to a gene. The CDR3 runs to 13 residues. Looked up from germline, CDR1 is SGHVS and CDR2 is FQNEAQ. In DNA, the CDR3 is TGTGCCAGCAGCCTAGGCCTAGCGGGGGACTTCTACTTC. Its protein is CASSLGLAGDFYF.

This clone has a handful of counts. V and J are TRBV18 and TRBJ1-2; D is perhaps TRBD1 (5 bases). The CDR3 is 15 residues long. Germline V gene lookup returns CDR1 KGHSH and CDR2 LQKENI. Trimming pared 2 bases from V and 1 base from J, leaving 11 bases between. The CDR3 protein is CASSPGGDLNYGYTF. CDR3 nucleotides: TGTGCCAGCTCACCAGGGGGGGATCTTAACTATGGCTACACCTTC.

This chain links TRBV5-1 with TRBJ1-2; 8 bases fit TRBD1. CDR3 length equals 16 residues. The J segment lost 6 bases and the V segment lost 0 bases, leaving 10 bases of the junction unmatched. CDR1 and CDR2 (germline): SGHRS, YFSETQ. CDR3 nucleotide sequence: TGCGCCAGCAGCTTGGGAGGGACAGGTGGGAGTGATGGCTACACCTTC. This codes for CASSLGGTGGSDGYTF.

CDR3 bases: TGTGCCAGCAGTCCACAGGCCGCCTACGAGCAGTACTTC. It specifies CASSPQAAYEQYF. The J gene is TRBJ2-7, the V gene TRBV28; possible D gene TRBD1, 5 bases. Germline V CDR1 and CDR2: MDHEN, SYDVKM. V was shortened by 5 bases and J by 2 bases, with 10 bases between the two germline ends. The length of the CDR3 is 13 residues.

This clone was recorded a few times. The rearrangement links TRBV4-3 to TRBJ2-3; D might be TRBD1 (7 bases). The CDR3 totals 16 residues. Germline CDR1 is LGHNA and CDR2 is YSLEER. V shed 0 bases and J shed 1 base, with 11 bases lying between them. The DNA for the CDR3 is TGCGCCAGCAGCCAAGAGGGCAGGGGGGGCACAGATACGCAGTATTTT. This gives the protein CASSQEGRGGTDTQYF.

A single count supports this clone. J is TRBJ2-5 and V is TRBV24-1; D might be TRBD1 or TRBD2, each matching 9 bases. The CDR3 has 20 residues. The germline V gene encodes CDR1 KGHDR and CDR2 SFDVKD. V lost 12 bases, J lost 2 bases, and 36 bases lay in between. The CDR3 loop is CAAPGTGTLAGMGDQETQYF. DNA of the CDR3: TGTGCCGCCCCCGGGACAGGGACTCTAGCGGGAATGGGGGATCAAGAGACCCAGTACTTC.

This clone was detected only once. The rearrangement joins TRBV11-3 to TRBJ2-3, with 10 bases that match TRBD2. V shed 4 bases and J 2 bases; nucleotides not matched to a gene: 18. The CDR3 is made up of 20 amino acids. CDR1 and CDR2 (germline): SGHNT, YENEEA. The CDR3 region is CASSSHGTALAGGLTDTQYF. DNA of the CDR3: TGTGCCAGCAGCTCTCACGGAACTGCATTAGCGGGAGGACTCACAGATACGCAGTATTTT.

J is TRBJ2-1 and V is TRBV10-3; 12 bases fit TRBD2. The ends lost 6 bases at V and 9 bases at J; junction bases unmatched: 6. This CDR3 is built from 14 residues. Germline V gene lookup returns CDR1 ENHRY and CDR2 SYGVKD. The CDR3 DNA follows: TGTGCCATCAGCGGGACTAGCGGGTACGGTGAGCAGTTCTTC. This sequence encodes CAISGTSGYGEQFF.

V usage is TRBV7-2 and J usage is TRBJ2-5; unclear D gene. CDR3 length: 16 amino acids. CDR1 is SGHTA, CDR2 FQGNSA, per germline. The V end was cut by 4 bases, the J end by 2 bases, with 17 bases between. The CDR3 DNA follows: TGTGCCAGCAGCTCTCATAGTGGGCGTCGGCAAGAGACCCAGTACTTC. Translated, it gives CASSSHSGRRQETQYF.

This clone was observed a handful of times. The rearrangement links TRBV28 to TRBJ1-1; D possibly corresponds to TRBD1 (5 bases). Germline-derived CDR1 and CDR2 are MDHEN and SYDVKM. The CDR3 covers 13 residues. V lost 6 bases and J lost 11, with 19 bases in between. CDR3 sequence: CASREKGLGVAFF. CDR3 in DNA: TGTGCCAGCAGGGAAAAGGGACTCGGCGTCGCTTTCTTT.

The genes are TRBV15 and TRBJ1-4, with 8 nucleotides matching TRBD1. Germline V CDR1 and CDR2: LNHNV, YYDKDF (reference sequence). With 8 bases clipped from V and 3 bases from J, the junction kept 5 bases outside the gene matches. The CDR3 covers 14 residues. The CDR3 sequence is CATYQGAANEKLFF. The CDR3 bases are TGTGCCACCTATCAGGGGGCCGCTAATGAAAAACTGTTTTTT.

The chain has TRBV2 and TRBJ2-1; possible D gene TRBD1, 5 bases. Germline V gene data show CDR1 as SNHLY and CDR2 as FYNNEI. This CDR3 spans 12 amino acids. Between the trimmed V and J ends, which lost 2 bases and 8 bases, there was a span of 7 bases. The CDR3 spells CASSEQGDEQFF. CDR3 coding DNA: TGTGCCAGCAGTGAACAAGGGGATGAGCAGTTCTTC.

This clone was recorded a few times. V is TRBV4-3 and J is TRBJ2-7, with 11 bases lining up with TRBD1. This CDR3 is built from 16 residues. V lost 3 bases, J lost 4 bases, and 8 bases stayed unmatched. From germline, CDR1 is LGHNA and CDR2 YSLEER. CDR3 protein: CASSQSEGTGGYEQYF. The CDR3 DNA reads as TGCGCCAGCAGCCAGTCGGAAGGGACAGGGGGTTACGAGCAGTACTTC.

The chain has TRBV11-3 and TRBJ2-3; TRBD1 agrees at 11 bases. The ends lost 5 bases at V and 5 bases at J; junction bases unmatched: 6. Germline CDR1 SGHNT, CDR2 YENEEA. The CDR3 is 15 residues long. This CDR3 is CASSPRTGGEDTQYF. In DNA form, the CDR3 reads TGTGCCAGCAGCCCCAGGACAGGGGGCGAAGATACGCAGTATTTT.

The gene calls are TRBV19 and TRBJ1-5; 10 bases agree with TRBD1. Germline CDR1 is LNHDA and CDR2 is SQIVND (reference sequence). V dropped 10 bases and J dropped 5; count of bases not matched to a gene: 8. This CDR3 has 14 residues. The CDR3 reads CATSGDRGYQPQHF. Here the CDR3 DNA reads TGTGCCACCAGCGGGGACAGGGGTTATCAGCCCCAGCATTTT.

V gene TRBV15 combines with J gene TRBJ1-4, with TRBD1 matching over 8 bases. Trimming at V came to 4 bases and at J to 5 bases, leaving 3 bases not matched to a gene. This CDR3 is 14 amino acids long. Looked up from germline, CDR1 is LNHNV and CDR2 is YYDKDF (reference sequence). CDR3 DNA sequence: TGTGCCACCAGCATAACAGGGGGGAATGAAAAACTGTTTTTT. Its protein is CATSITGGNEKLFF. Supplemented by reference TRBV15 and TRBJ1-4, the full variable domain reads DAMVIQNPRYQVTQFGKPVTLSCSQTLNHNVMYWYQQKSSQAPKLLFHYYDKDFNNEADTPDNFQSRRPNTSFCFLDIRSPGLGDTAMYLCATSITGGNEKLFFGSGTQLSVL.

The genes are TRBV7-9 and TRBJ2-2; 11 bases match TRBD2. V was clipped by 5 bases and J by 0 bases; unmatched bases: 5. The CDR3 has 17 amino acids. Germline lookup yields CDR1 SEHNR and CDR2 FQNEAQ (reference sequence). The CDR3 loop reads CASSARTSGSNTGELFF. The CDR3 region has the DNA TGTGCCAGCAGCGCCCGGACTAGCGGGTCGAACACCGGGGAGCTGTTTTTT.

In its sample, this clone was seen once. This sequence joins TRBV6-1 and TRBJ1-1; TRBD1 matches 8 bases. V shed 1 base, J shed 5 bases, and the junction held 12 bases outside the gene matches. CDR3 length: 17 residues. Germline V CDR1 and CDR2: MNHNS, SASEGT. The CDR3: CASSEDPRGTGRTEAFF. The DNA for the CDR3 is TGTGCCAGCAGTGAAGATCCTCGTGGGACAGGTAGGACTGAAGCTTTCTTT.

This chain joins TRBV7-3 and TRBJ2-5, with TRBD2 as a possible D gene (6 bases). In germline, CDR1 is SGHTA, CDR2 FQGTGA. V was shortened by 4 bases and J by 2 bases, with 17 bases between the two germline ends. The CDR3 has 16 residues. The CDR3 DNA reads TGTGCCAGCAGCTCCAGCGGTGCGGGAACACAAGAGACCCAGTACTTC. This gives the protein CASSSSGAGTQETQYF.